This entry lists 10 T cell receptor beta chains sequenced from one sample in a study of shared clonotypes between healthy human individuals. TCRdb's table, derived via immunoSEQ multiplex PCR, lists solely in-frame clones and lacks some. This sample carries about 1,500,000 clones, roughly 96% of them seen once, and the ten largest clones take roughly 1.1%. The sequenced sample consisted of naive CD4+ T cells sorted from blood. Documented subset: CD45RA+ positively selected. All receptors come from a man aged 25-45 years in good health.

The CDR3, as DNA: TGTGCCAGCAGCCCTAGCCCCCCGACTAGAGGGGCGGCCGGGGAGCTGTTTTTT. Its protein is CASSPSPPTRGAAGELFF. V and J are TRBV11-1 and TRBJ2-2; D might be TRBD2 (6 bases). The CDR3 length is 18 residues. Trimming took off 5 bases at V and 6 bases at J, with 25 bases between the two ends. CDR1 is SGHAT, CDR2 FQDESV, per germline (reference sequence).

The V gene is TRBV7-9, the J gene TRBJ2-1; D may be TRBD1 (5 bases). The CDR3 sequence is 11 residues long. The germline V gene encodes CDR1 SEHNR and CDR2 FQNEAQ (reference sequence). Trimming removed 6 bases at V and 12 bases at J, with 12 bases between. CDR3 nucleotides: TGTGCCAGCAGTAAGGGGCGCGGGCAGTTCTTC. Translated: CASSKGRGQFF.

This chain links TRBV9 with TRBJ2-3, with TRBD2 matching over 8 bases. Germline CDR1 SGDLS, CDR2 YYNGEE. The CDR3 sequence is 15 residues long. Germline trimming cut 4 bases from V and 1 base from J; bases unmatched to any gene: 5. The CDR3 loop is CASSIGLAGTDTQYF. The CDR3 nucleotides read TGTGCCAGCAGCATCGGACTAGCCGGCACAGATACGCAGTATTTT.

V is TRBV5-1 and J is TRBJ2-5; TRBD2 is a possible D gene (5 bases). Germline V gene lookup returns CDR1 SGHRS and CDR2 YFSETQ. This CDR3 is built from 14 residues. Trimming pared 5 bases from V and 2 bases from J, leaving 13 bases between. The CDR3 loop reads CASRSTDSQETQYF. The CDR3 nucleotides are TGCGCCAGCAGAAGTACGGACTCACAAGAGACCCAGTACTTC.

This rearrangement joins TRBV2 to TRBJ2-1; 8 bases fit TRBD2. V dropped 6 bases and J dropped 9; count of bases not matched to a gene: 19. This CDR3 comprises 17 residues. Germline CDR1 is SNHLY and CDR2 is FYNNEI. The CDR3 sequence is CASSRSGTNREGIEQFF. The CDR3 nucleotides are TGTGCCAGCAGCCGTAGCGGGACTAACCGGGAGGGCATTGAGCAGTTCTTC.

This rearrangement joins TRBV19 to TRBJ2-7; the D is unclear. Trimming stripped 4 bases from V and 2 bases from J, with 12 bases between. The CDR3 contains 14 residues. Germline V lookup: CDR1 LNHDA, CDR2 SQIVND (reference sequence). The CDR3 DNA sequence: TGTGCCAGTAGTAGACCCTACACCCCCTACGAGCAGTACTTC. Amino acids: CASSRPYTPYEQYF.

V and J are TRBV30 and TRBJ1-2, with 7 bases identical to TRBD1. Trimming removed 3 bases from V and 8 bases from J; junction bases left unmatched: 9. In germline, CDR1 is GTSNPN, CDR2 SVGIG (reference sequence). The CDR3 covers 13 residues. DNA for the CDR3: TGTGCCTGGAGCCCTCAGGGGGTAATCGGCTACACCTTC. It specifies CAWSPQGVIGYTF. The full variable domain, rest sourced from reference TRBV30 and TRBJ1-2, is SQTIHQWPATLVQPVGSPLSLECTVEGTSNPNLYWYRQAAGRGLQLLFYSVGIGQISSEVPQNLSASRPQDRQFILSSKKLLLSDSGFYLCAWSPQGVIGYTFGSGTRLTVV.

In the case of this clone: Other DNA sequences of this sample code for an identical CDR3. The chain is built from TRBV5-1 and TRBJ2-7; D call uncertain. The CDR3 is 15 residues long. V lost 0 bases and J lost 0, with 10 bases in between. Germline CDR1 and CDR2: SGHRS and YFSETQ. CDR3 residues: CASSLESGGSYEQYF. CDR3 in DNA: TGCGCCAGCAGCTTGGAGTCGGGCGGCTCCTACGAGCAGTACTTC.

The chain is built from TRBV7-3 and TRBJ1-2, with a tentative D call TRBD1 (5 bases). V lost 5 bases to trimming and J lost 6 bases, with 16 bases between them. This CDR3 is built from 14 residues. Germline V gene lookup returns CDR1 SGHTA and CDR2 FQGTGA. CDR3 coding DNA: TGTGCCAGCAGCCCTTCGGGGCAAGGCAATGGCTACACCTTC. This sequence encodes CASSPSGQGNGYTF.

J is TRBJ2-7 and V is TRBV7-9; D remains ambiguous. The CDR3 is 13 residues long. In germline, CDR1 is SEHNR, CDR2 FQNEAQ (reference sequence). The ends were cut back, 1 base at V and 5 bases at J, with 9 bases in the middle. The CDR3 nucleotides read TGTGCCAGCAGCTTAGGGCAGTACAACGAGCAGTACTTC. Protein sequence: CASSLGQYNEQYF.